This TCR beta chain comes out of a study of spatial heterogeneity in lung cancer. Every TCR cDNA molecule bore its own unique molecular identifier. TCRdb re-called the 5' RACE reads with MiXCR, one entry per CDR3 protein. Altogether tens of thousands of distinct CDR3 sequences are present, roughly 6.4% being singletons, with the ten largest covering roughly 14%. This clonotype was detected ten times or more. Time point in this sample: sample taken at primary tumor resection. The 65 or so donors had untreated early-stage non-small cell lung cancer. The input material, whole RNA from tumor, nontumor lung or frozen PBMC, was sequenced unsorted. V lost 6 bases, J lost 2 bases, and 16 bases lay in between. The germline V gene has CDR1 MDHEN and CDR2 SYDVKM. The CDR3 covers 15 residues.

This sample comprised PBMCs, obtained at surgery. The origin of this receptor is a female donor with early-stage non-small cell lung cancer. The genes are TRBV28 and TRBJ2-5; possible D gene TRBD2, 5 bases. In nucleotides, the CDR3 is TGTGCCAGCAGACACGCCGGGTGGAGGCAAGAGACCCAGTACTTC. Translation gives CASRHAGWRQETQYF. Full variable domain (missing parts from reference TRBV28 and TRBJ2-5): DVKVTQSSRYLVKRTGEKVFLECVQDMDHENMFWYRQDPGLGLRLIYFSYDVKMKEKGDIPEGYSVSREKKERFSLILESASTNQTSMYLCASRHAGWRQETQYFGPGTRLLVL.